The 20 T cell receptor beta chains below all came from one sample that was sequenced in a study of cytomegalovirus exposure and HLA in healthy donors. Vbeta (60) and Jbeta (13) primers were used in the PCR. Only in-frame clones appear in the TCRdb table, and some are missing; sequencing was by immunoSEQ multiplex PCR. The sample contains some 130,000 clones, over 80% of which appear only once. What was sequenced was PBMCs. The receptors stem from a boy aged 5-17 years in good health and CMV-seronegative.

The V gene is TRBV7-6, the J gene TRBJ1-5; D is perhaps TRBD1 (5 bases). The germline V and J ends were trimmed by 1 base and 5 bases, with 12 bases remaining between them. The germline V gene has CDR1 SGHVS and CDR2 FNYEAQ. The CDR3 contains 15 residues. The CDR3: CASSLESGIDQPQHF. CDR3 DNA sequence: TGTGCCAGCAGCTTAGAATCAGGGATCGATCAGCCCCAGCATTTT.

The CDR3 here is CASSRGAISQPQHF. DNA for the CDR3: TGTGCCAGCAGCAGGGGCGCCATTAGTCAGCCCCAGCATTTT. This rearrangement joins TRBV6-1 to TRBJ1-5, with D perhaps TRBD1 (6 bases). CDR1 and CDR2 from the germline V gene are MNHNS and SASEGT. This CDR3 comprises 14 residues. V was trimmed by 6 bases and J by 6 bases, leaving 15 bases between them.

The gene calls are TRBV9 and TRBJ1-6, with unresolved D. Germline values: CDR1 SGDLS, CDR2 YYNGEE. The CDR3 runs to 13 residues. V was cut by 0 bases and J by 6 bases, with 4 bases left in between. The CDR3 DNA is TGTGCCAGCAGCGTAGATCGTAATTCACCCCTCCACTTT. Protein product: CASSVDRNSPLHF. Together with reference TRBV9 and TRBJ1-6, the CDR3 gives the full variable domain: DSGVTQTPKHLITATGQRVTLRCSPRSGDLSVYWYQQSLDQGLQFLIQYYNGEERAKGNILERFSAQQFPDLHSELNLSSLELGDSALYFCASSVDRNSPLHFGNGTRLTVT.

The J gene is TRBJ2-7, the V gene TRBV15; 7 bases are a match to TRBD2. Per the germline V gene, CDR1 is LNHNV and CDR2 is YYDKDF (reference sequence). This CDR3 is built from 16 residues. Trimming at V came to 1 base and at J to 0 bases, leaving 6 bases not matched to a gene. The CDR3 DNA reads as TGTGCCACCAGCAGAGTACTCGGCGGGAGCTCCTACGAGCAGTACTTC. This sequence encodes CATSRVLGGSSYEQYF.

The rearrangement links TRBV29-1 to TRBJ2-7; D is ambiguous. With 3 bases removed from V and 3 bases from J, the gap between germline ends came to 9 bases. The CDR3 has 12 amino acids. Looked up from germline, CDR1 is SQVTM and CDR2 is ANQGSEA. CDR3 in amino acids: CSVEGSRYEQYF. CDR3 DNA sequence: TGCAGCGTTGAGGGCAGCCGCTACGAGCAGTACTTC.

This clone turned up a few times. V gene TRBV5-1 combines with J gene TRBJ1-2; 7 bases match TRBD1. The CDR3 spans 14 residues. Germline V lookup: CDR1 SGHRS, CDR2 YFSETQ. V lost 4 bases, J lost 1 base, and 4 bases stayed unmatched. The CDR3 DNA is TGCGCCAGCAGCCTTGGGACAGTTAACTATGGCTACACCTTC. Translating gives CASSLGTVNYGYTF.

V is TRBV5-1 and J is TRBJ2-5, with D maybe TRBD2 (6 bases). CDR1 and CDR2 (germline): SGHRS, YFSETQ. V was clipped by 0 bases and J by 2 bases, with 17 bases between them. This CDR3 contains 17 residues. In DNA form, the CDR3 reads TGCGCCAGCAGCTTGGAAGGAGGGGTCCCTAAACAAGAGACCCAGTACTTC. As protein: CASSLEGGVPKQETQYF.

J is TRBJ2-2 and V is TRBV9, with D hard to call. Trimming shortened V by 1 base and J by 8 bases, and 6 bases separated the two germline ends. This CDR3 comprises 12 residues. Germline V gene lookup returns CDR1 SGDLS and CDR2 YYNGEE. CDR3 sequence (DNA): TGTGCCAGCAGCGTAACTACAGGGGAGCTGTTTTTT. It yields the protein CASSVTTGELFF. Complete variable domain (other parts from reference TRBV9 and TRBJ2-2): DSGVTQTPKHLITATGQRVTLRCSPRSGDLSVYWYQQSLDQGLQFLIQYYNGEERAKGNILERFSAQQFPDLHSELNLSSLELGDSALYFCASSVTTGELFFGEGSRLTVL.

The chain recombines TRBV4-1 with TRBJ1-1, with TRBD1 as a possible D gene (6 bases). CDR1 and CDR2 from the germline V gene are MGHRA and YSYEKL. This CDR3 is built from 12 residues. The V end was cut by 0 bases, the J end by 10 bases, with 9 bases between. CDR3 loop: CASSQERGGAFF. The CDR3 coding sequence is TGCGCCAGCAGCCAAGAAAGAGGGGGAGCTTTCTTT.

This rearrangement joins TRBV5-1 to TRBJ2-1; D perhaps matches TRBD1 (5 bases). CDR1 is SGHRS, CDR2 YFSETQ, per germline. This CDR3 region has 14 residues. Trimming removed 0 bases at V and 6 bases at J, with 10 bases between. This CDR3 reads CASSLVGLGNEQFF. The DNA of the CDR3 is TGCGCCAGCAGCTTGGTGGGGCTAGGCAATGAGCAGTTCTTC.

This clone has a handful of counts. The V call is TRBV5-1, the J call TRBJ1-1, with D uncertain. V lost 1 base and J lost 5, with 9 bases in between. The CDR3 sequence is 13 residues long. The germline CDR1 and CDR2 sequences are SGHRS and YFSETQ. Here the CDR3 reads CASSLYGSTEAFF. The CDR3 DNA sequence: TGCGCCAGCAGCTTGTACGGGTCAACTGAAGCTTTCTTT. The whole variable domain, remainder taken from reference TRBV5-1 and TRBJ1-1, is KAGVTQTPRYLIKTRGQQVTLSCSPISGHRSVSWYQQTPGQGLQFLFEYFSETQRNKGNFPGRFSGRQFSNSRSEMNVSTLELGDSALYLCASSLYGSTEAFFGQGTRLTVV.

As DNA, the CDR3 is TGTGCCAGCAACCGGGGGGGCGATGCGGCTTACGAGCAGTACTTC. It encodes CASNRGGDAAYEQYF. V and J are TRBV6-6 and TRBJ2-7; 8 bases match TRBD2. CDR3 length equals 15 residues. From germline, CDR1 is MNHNY and CDR2 SVGAGI (reference sequence). J lost 4 bases, V lost 7 bases, and 12 bases had no gene match.

The rearrangement uses TRBV6-7 and TRBJ2-7; D unresolved. TRBV6-7 is annotated as an ORF whose role is uncertain. V dropped 0 bases and J dropped 3 bases, with 15 bases sitting between them. This CDR3 has 16 residues. The DNA for the CDR3 is TGTGCCAGCAGTTACTCGGGCGCGACGGAAAGCTACGAGCAGTACTTC. Its protein product is CASSYSGATESYEQYF.

The V call is TRBV13, the J call TRBJ2-7, with TRBD2 identical over 10 bases. V lost 8 bases to trimming and J lost 5 bases; unmatched junction nucleotides: 12. Germline loops: CDR1 PRHDT, CDR2 FYEKMQ (reference sequence). CDR3 length: 15 amino acids. In DNA form, the CDR3 reads TGTGCCAGCTTTCGGACTCTAGCGGGAGTCAACGAGCAGTACTTC. Protein product: CASFRTLAGVNEQYF. Combining the CDR3 with reference TRBV13 and TRBJ2-7 gives the whole variable domain AAGVIQSPRHLIKEKRETATLKCYPIPRHDTVYWYQQGPGQDPQFLISFYEKMQSDKGSIPDRFSAQQFSDYHSELNMSSLELGDSALYFCASFRTLAGVNEQYFGPGTRLTVT.

The chain links TRBV6-4 to TRBJ1-1; D unclear. The germline V and J ends were trimmed by 0 bases and 0 bases, with 5 bases remaining between them. CDR3 length: 14 amino acids. In germline, CDR1 is MRHNA, CDR2 SNTAGT. In DNA, the CDR3 is TGTGCCAGCAGTGACTCGTCTTTGAACACTGAAGCTTTCTTT. Its translation: CASSDSSLNTEAFF.

J is TRBJ2-2 and V is TRBV30; tentative D call: TRBD2 (5 bases). Germline loops: CDR1 GTSNPN, CDR2 SVGIG (reference sequence). V was trimmed by 1 base and J by 6 bases, leaving 18 bases between them. The length of the CDR3 is 16 residues. CDR3 protein: CAWSGGAGYIAGELFF. CDR3 DNA: TGTGCCTGGAGTGGTGGTGCGGGTTATATAGCCGGGGAGCTGTTTTTT.

This clone was observed once. The gene calls are TRBV19 and TRBJ2-1; tentatively, D is TRBD2 (6 bases). Germline loops: CDR1 LNHDA, CDR2 SQIVND (reference sequence). The CDR3 is made up of 14 amino acids. V shed 5 bases and J shed 7 bases, with 15 bases lying between them. Written as DNA, the CDR3 is TGTGCCAGTAGTGATAGCGGAGATAGGAATGAGCAGTTCTTC. Protein sequence: CASSDSGDRNEQFF.

V is TRBV30 and J is TRBJ2-7, with 10 bases matching TRBD1. CDR3 size: 12 residues. V lost 5 bases and J lost 3; bases outside the gene matches: 1. The germline V gene encodes CDR1 GTSNPN and CDR2 SVGIG (reference sequence). Here the CDR3 DNA reads TGTGCCTGGGGACAGGGGGGCTACGAGCAGTACTTC. This codes for CAWGQGGYEQYF.

This chain links TRBV5-1 with TRBJ2-7; 7 nucleotides align to TRBD1. Losses at the gene ends were 6 bases for V and 1 base for J; bases not matched to a gene: 7. The CDR3 covers 14 residues. Per the germline V gene, CDR1 is SGHRS and CDR2 is YFSETQ. Here the CDR3 DNA reads TGCGCCAGCATGCTCCAACAGGGGTCCTACGAGCAGTACTTC. It translates to CASMLQQGSYEQYF.

The chain recombines TRBV5-1 with TRBJ2-7; no reliable D call. Germline assignment: CDR1 SGHRS and CDR2 YFSETQ. The ends were cut back, 0 bases at V and 3 bases at J, with 7 bases in the middle. This CDR3 contains 13 residues. The CDR3 reads CASSLDLVYEQYF. The CDR3 DNA is TGCGCCAGCAGCTTGGATCTCGTCTACGAGCAGTACTTC.